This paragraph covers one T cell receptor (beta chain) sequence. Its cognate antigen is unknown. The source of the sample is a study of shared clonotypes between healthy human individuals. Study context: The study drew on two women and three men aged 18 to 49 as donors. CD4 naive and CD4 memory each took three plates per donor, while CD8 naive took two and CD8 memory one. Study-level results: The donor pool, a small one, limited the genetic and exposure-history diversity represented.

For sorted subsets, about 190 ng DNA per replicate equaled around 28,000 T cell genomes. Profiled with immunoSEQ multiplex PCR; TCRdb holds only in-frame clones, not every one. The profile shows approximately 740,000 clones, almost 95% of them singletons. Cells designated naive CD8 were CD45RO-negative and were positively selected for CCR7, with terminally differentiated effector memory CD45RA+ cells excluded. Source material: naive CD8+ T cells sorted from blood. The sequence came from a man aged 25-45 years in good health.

The CDR3 bases are TGTGCCAGCAGCAAAGATCGGAGAGACGACATCCAGGGGCCAGATACGCAGTATTTT. As protein: CASSKDRRDDIQGPDTQYF. The chain couples TRBV21-1 to TRBJ2-3; the table assigns TRBD1, which was not confirmed against the DNA. TRBV21-1 is marked as a pseudogene. The CDR3 runs to 19 residues.